The rows below give T cell receptor beta chains drawn from one sample of a study of T-cell reconstitution after alpha-beta-depleted transplantation in children. TCRdb recomputed calls from the PCR reads with MiXCR, one row per CDR3 protein. The table shows approximately 200,000 distinct CDR3 sequences, with more than 14% occurring only once. The input for sequencing was PBMCs from the stem cell graft donor, taken from the stem cell graft. The receptors were gathered from a human donor who donated a stem cell graft to a child with acute lymphoblastic leukemia. CDR3s include the opening cysteine and the closing phenylalanine or tryptophan. Each record gives: clone size, D gene, J gene, V gene, CDR3 protein, CDR3 DNA. A D gene is named only where the DNA matches it firmly. Clone size is shown for a subset of rows, as once, few, many or a class of expanded clone.

abundance: few
d_gene: TRBD1
j_gene: TRBJ2-4
v_gene: TRBV12-3/TRBV12-4
CDR3aa: CASSSTGTGGPKNIQYF
CDR3nt: TGTGCCAGCAGTTCAACCGGGACAGGGGGCCCCAAAAACATTCAGTACTTC

abundance: many
d_gene: -
j_gene: TRBJ1-2
v_gene: TRBV12-3/TRBV12-4
CDR3aa: CASTPTGFSGYGYTF
CDR3nt: TGTGCCAGCACCCCTACAGGTTTTTCGGGCTATGGCTACACCTTC

abundance: once
d_gene: TRBD1
j_gene: TRBJ1-6
v_gene: TRBV12-3/TRBV12-4
CDR3aa: CASSPSGTGGSPLHF
CDR3nt: TGTGCCAGCAGTCCCTCCGGGACAGGCGGGTCACCCCTCCACTTT

abundance: many
d_gene: TRBD1
j_gene: TRBJ2-1
v_gene: TRBV19
CDR3aa: CASSINRGYNEQFF
CDR3nt: TGTGCCAGTAGTATCAACAGGGGCTACAATGAGCAGTTCTTC

abundance: many
d_gene: TRBD1
j_gene: TRBJ1-1
v_gene: TRBV12-3/TRBV12-4
CDR3aa: CATQRDRDTEAFF
CDR3nt: TGTGCCACCCAGAGGGACAGGGACACTGAAGCTTTCTTT

abundance: many
d_gene: TRBD2
j_gene: TRBJ2-3
v_gene: TRBV12-3/TRBV12-4
CDR3aa: CASTPAGRYSDTQYF
CDR3nt: TGTGCCAGCACCCCTGCCGGGAGGTACTCCGATACGCAGTATTTT

abundance: -
d_gene: TRBD1
j_gene: TRBJ1-6
v_gene: TRBV20-1
CDR3aa: CSARAGTGGSPLHF
CDR3nt: TGCAGTGCTAGAGCCGGGACAGGGGGATCACCCCTCCACTTT

abundance: many
d_gene: -
j_gene: TRBJ2-7
v_gene: TRBV6-5
CDR3aa: CASSLGTFHYEQYF
CDR3nt: TGTGCCAGCAGCCTCGGGACTTTCCATTACGAGCAGTACTTC

abundance: many
d_gene: TRBD2
j_gene: TRBJ2-7
v_gene: TRBV10-3
CDR3aa: CAIREEGLAGYEQYF
CDR3nt: TGTGCCATCAGAGAAGAAGGACTAGCGGGCTACGAGCAGTACTTC

abundance: many
d_gene: TRBD2
j_gene: TRBJ2-1
v_gene: TRBV28
CDR3aa: CASTGTSGNNEQFF
CDR3nt: TGTGCCAGCACCGGGACTAGCGGGAACAATGAGCAGTTCTTC

abundance: -
d_gene: TRBD2
j_gene: TRBJ2-5
v_gene: TRBV14
CDR3aa: CASSQARGGRAETQYF
CDR3nt: TGTGCCAGCAGCCAAGCTCGAGGCGGGAGGGCCGAGACCCAGTACTTC

abundance: many
d_gene: -
j_gene: TRBJ2-5
v_gene: TRBV9
CDR3aa: CASSVTSQLGTQYF
CDR3nt: TGTGCCAGCAGCGTTACCTCTCAGTTGGGGACCCAGTACTTC

abundance: many
d_gene: TRBD1
j_gene: TRBJ1-5
v_gene: TRBV5-6
CDR3aa: CASSARTGPSNQPQHF
CDR3nt: TGTGCCAGCAGCGCCCGGACAGGCCCCAGCAATCAGCCCCAGCATTTT

abundance: many
d_gene: -
j_gene: TRBJ1-5
v_gene: TRBV28
CDR3aa: CASSINEGPSLGQPQHF
CDR3nt: TGTGCCAGCAGTATAAATGAGGGACCCTCATTGGGTCAGCCCCAGCATTTT

abundance: -
d_gene: -
j_gene: TRBJ1-4
v_gene: TRBV5-1
CDR3aa: CASSSGPGGGEKLFF
CDR3nt: TGCGCCAGCAGTTCGGGGCCCGGGGGAGGTGAAAAACTGTTTTTT

abundance: many
d_gene: -
j_gene: TRBJ2-2
v_gene: TRBV6-1
CDR3aa: CASSLSDLGHLTTGELFF
CDR3nt: TGTGCCAGCAGTTTAAGCGACTTAGGACACTTAACCACCGGGGAGCTGTTTTTT

abundance: few
d_gene: -
j_gene: TRBJ2-5
v_gene: TRBV12-3/TRBV12-4
CDR3aa: CASSPVRGQETQYF
CDR3nt: TGTGCCAGCAGCCCTGTAAGGGGGCAAGAGACCCAGTACTTC

abundance: many
d_gene: -
j_gene: TRBJ1-4
v_gene: TRBV19
CDR3aa: CASSITPAGGEKLFF
CDR3nt: TGTGCCAGTAGTATTACGCCCGCGGGAGGTGAAAAACTGTTTTTT

abundance: -
d_gene: TRBD2
j_gene: TRBJ2-7
v_gene: TRBV10-3
CDR3aa: CAISVNGLAGYEQYF
CDR3nt: TGTGCCATCAGTGTCAATGGACTAGCGGGCTACGAGCAGTACTTC

abundance: many
d_gene: TRBD1
j_gene: TRBJ2-5
v_gene: TRBV5-1
CDR3aa: CASSFTGGRETQYF
CDR3nt: TGCGCCAGCAGCTTTACAGGGGGCCGGGAGACCCAGTACTTC

abundance: -
d_gene: -
j_gene: TRBJ2-6
v_gene: TRBV6-1
CDR3aa: CASSTGTLYSGANVLTF
CDR3nt: TGTGCCAGCAGCACCGGGACACTGTACTCTGGGGCCAACGTCCTGACTTTC

abundance: many
d_gene: TRBD1
j_gene: TRBJ1-6
v_gene: TRBV5-1
CDR3aa: CASSDTGQGWNSPLHF
CDR3nt: TGCGCCAGCAGCGATACTGGACAGGGCTGGAATTCACCCCTCCACTTT

abundance: few
d_gene: -
j_gene: TRBJ1-1
v_gene: TRBV29-1
CDR3aa: CSVEGQGGTEAFF
CDR3nt: TGCAGCGTTGAGGGGCAGGGAGGAACTGAAGCTTTCTTT

abundance: few
d_gene: TRBD2
j_gene: TRBJ2-7
v_gene: TRBV9
CDR3aa: CASSVGAGGLAEQYF
CDR3nt: TGTGCCAGCAGCGTCGGGGCGGGAGGGTTGGCGGAGCAGTACTTC

abundance: many
d_gene: TRBD2
j_gene: TRBJ2-2
v_gene: TRBV12-3/TRBV12-4
CDR3aa: CASTLTSGRAGAGELFF
CDR3nt: TGTGCCAGCACCTTGACTAGCGGGAGGGCCGGCGCCGGGGAGCTGTTTTTT

abundance: few
d_gene: -
j_gene: TRBJ1-5
v_gene: TRBV19
CDR3aa: CASRDGGGQPQHF
CDR3nt: TGTGCCAGTAGGGACGGGGGAGGTCAGCCCCAGCATTTT

abundance: many
d_gene: -
j_gene: TRBJ2-1
v_gene: TRBV5-1
CDR3aa: CASSVGEAKNEQFF
CDR3nt: TGCGCCAGCAGTGTGGGGGAGGCTAAGAATGAGCAGTTCTTC

abundance: -
d_gene: -
j_gene: TRBJ2-6
v_gene: TRBV6-6
CDR3aa: CASSLLGQAVSGANVLTF
CDR3nt: TGTGCCAGCAGCCTCCTAGGGCAGGCAGTCTCTGGGGCCAACGTCCTGACTTTC

abundance: many
d_gene: -
j_gene: TRBJ2-2
v_gene: TRBV9
CDR3aa: CASSVEFTGELFF
CDR3nt: TGTGCCAGCAGCGTAGAGTTCACCGGGGAGCTGTTTTTT

abundance: many
d_gene: -
j_gene: TRBJ2-5
v_gene: TRBV20-1
CDR3aa: CSVVELETQYF
CDR3nt: TGCAGTGTGGTAGAGCTTGAGACCCAGTACTTC

abundance: -
d_gene: TRBD2
j_gene: TRBJ2-7
v_gene: TRBV7-6
CDR3aa: CASSATRTSGGIPSYEQYF
CDR3nt: TGTGCCAGCAGCGCGACCAGGACTAGCGGGGGGATTCCCTCCTACGAGCAGTACTTC

abundance: many
d_gene: -
j_gene: TRBJ2-5
v_gene: TRBV6-1
CDR3aa: CASSPLDQETQYF
CDR3nt: TGTGCCAGCAGTCCACTGGATCAAGAGACCCAGTACTTC

abundance: many
d_gene: -
j_gene: TRBJ2-6
v_gene: TRBV5-6
CDR3aa: CASLRGTGANVLTF
CDR3nt: TGTGCCAGCTTGCGGGGAACTGGGGCCAACGTCCTGACTTTC

abundance: few
d_gene: -
j_gene: TRBJ2-7
v_gene: TRBV5-1
CDR3aa: CASSFPSEKPGSLYEQYF
CDR3nt: TGCGCCAGCAGCTTCCCGTCGGAAAAACCGGGCAGTCTCTACGAGCAGTACTTC

abundance: many
d_gene: -
j_gene: TRBJ1-2
v_gene: TRBV6-1
CDR3aa: CASSSDTTYGYTF
CDR3nt: TGTGCCAGCAGCTCCGACACCACCTATGGCTACACCTTC

abundance: many
d_gene: -
j_gene: TRBJ1-2
v_gene: TRBV20-1
CDR3aa: CSAGGDVISNYGYTF
CDR3nt: TGCAGTGCGGGAGGAGACGTTATCTCTAACTATGGCTACACCTTC

abundance: many
d_gene: -
j_gene: TRBJ1-2
v_gene: TRBV12-3/TRBV12-4
CDR3aa: CASSLSGGEGYTF
CDR3nt: TGTGCCAGCAGTTTATCGGGGGGCGAGGGCTACACCTTC

abundance: many
d_gene: -
j_gene: TRBJ2-7
v_gene: TRBV28
CDR3aa: CASIQGLGISTYEQYF
CDR3nt: TGTGCCAGCATCCAGGGTCTGGGCATCTCCACCTACGAGCAGTACTTC

abundance: many
d_gene: -
j_gene: TRBJ2-7
v_gene: TRBV28
CDR3aa: CASSLWRTGEQYF
CDR3nt: TGTGCCAGCAGTTTATGGCGCACGGGCGAGCAGTACTTC

abundance: -
d_gene: TRBD2
j_gene: TRBJ2-4
v_gene: TRBV12-3/TRBV12-4
CDR3aa: CASTLLAGLANIQYF
CDR3nt: TGTGCCAGCACCCTACTAGCGGGGCTTGCAAACATTCAGTACTTC

abundance: few
d_gene: -
j_gene: TRBJ2-3
v_gene: TRBV5-1
CDR3aa: CASSSGPLQQDTQYF
CDR3nt: TGCGCCAGCAGCTCGGGACCGTTACAACAGGATACGCAGTATTTT

abundance: many
d_gene: TRBD2
j_gene: TRBJ2-1
v_gene: TRBV5-6
CDR3aa: CASSFRTSGNYNEQFF
CDR3nt: TGTGCCAGCAGCTTCAGGACTAGCGGGAATTACAATGAGCAGTTCTTC

abundance: many
d_gene: -
j_gene: TRBJ1-5
v_gene: TRBV27
CDR3aa: CASSGAFSNQPQHF
CDR3nt: TGTGCCAGCTCTGGGGCGTTTAGCAATCAGCCCCAGCATTTT

abundance: many
d_gene: -
j_gene: TRBJ2-1
v_gene: TRBV12-3/TRBV12-4
CDR3aa: CASSLHSKGQFF
CDR3nt: TGTGCCAGCAGTTTACACTCAAAGGGGCAGTTCTTC

abundance: -
d_gene: -
j_gene: TRBJ1-2
v_gene: TRBV3-1
CDR3aa: CASSHVRMSYTF
CDR3nt: TGTGCCAGCAGCCACGTGAGGATGAGTTACACCTTC

abundance: many
d_gene: -
j_gene: TRBJ1-2
v_gene: TRBV29-1
CDR3aa: CSVVTGSNYGYTF
CDR3nt: TGCAGCGTAGTAACAGGATCTAACTATGGCTACACCTTC